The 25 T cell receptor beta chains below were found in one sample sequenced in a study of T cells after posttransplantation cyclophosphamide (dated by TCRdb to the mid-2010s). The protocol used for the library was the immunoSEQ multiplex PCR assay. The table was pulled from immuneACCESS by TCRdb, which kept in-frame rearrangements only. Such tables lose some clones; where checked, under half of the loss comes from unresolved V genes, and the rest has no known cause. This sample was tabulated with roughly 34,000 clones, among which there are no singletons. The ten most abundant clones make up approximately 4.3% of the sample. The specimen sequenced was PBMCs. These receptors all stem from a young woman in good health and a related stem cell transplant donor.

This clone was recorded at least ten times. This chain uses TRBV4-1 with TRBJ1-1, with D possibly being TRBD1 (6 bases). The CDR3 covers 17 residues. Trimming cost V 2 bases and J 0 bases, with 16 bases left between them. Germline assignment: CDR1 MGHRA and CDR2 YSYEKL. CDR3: CASSQTPYRDMNTEAFF. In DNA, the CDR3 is TGCGCCAGCAGCCAAACTCCCTACAGGGACATGAACACTGAAGCTTTCTTT.

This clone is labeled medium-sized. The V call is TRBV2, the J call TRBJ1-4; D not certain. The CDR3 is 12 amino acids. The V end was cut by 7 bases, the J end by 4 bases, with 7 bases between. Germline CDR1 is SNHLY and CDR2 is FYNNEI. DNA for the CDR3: TGTGCCAGCAAGAGGGTTAATGAAAAACTGTTTTTT. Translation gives CASKRVNEKLFF.

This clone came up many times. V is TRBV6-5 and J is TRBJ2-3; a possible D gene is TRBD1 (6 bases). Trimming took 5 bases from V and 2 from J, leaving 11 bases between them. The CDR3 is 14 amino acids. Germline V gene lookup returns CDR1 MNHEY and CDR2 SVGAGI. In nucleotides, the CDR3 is TGTGCCAGCAGTGTGGGGGCGGCCACAGATACGCAGTATTTT. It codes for CASSVGAATDTQYF.

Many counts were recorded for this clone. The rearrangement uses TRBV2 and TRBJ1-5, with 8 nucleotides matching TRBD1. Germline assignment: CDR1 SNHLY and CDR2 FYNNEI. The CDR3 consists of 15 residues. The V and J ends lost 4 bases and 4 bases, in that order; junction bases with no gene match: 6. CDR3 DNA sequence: TGTGCCAGCAGTGCCCTGACAGGGGCTAATCAGCCCCAGCATTTT. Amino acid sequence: CASSALTGANQPQHF.

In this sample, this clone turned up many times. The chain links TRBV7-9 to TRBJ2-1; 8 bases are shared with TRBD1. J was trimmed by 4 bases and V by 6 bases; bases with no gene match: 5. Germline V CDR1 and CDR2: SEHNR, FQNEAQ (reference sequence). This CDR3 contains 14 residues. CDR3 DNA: TGTGCCAGCAGTACACGACAGGGGTACAATGAGCAGTTCTTC. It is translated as CASSTRQGYNEQFF. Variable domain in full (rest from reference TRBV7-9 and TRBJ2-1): DTGVSQNPRHKITKRGQNVTFRCDPISEHNRLYWYRQTLGQGPEFLTYFQNEAQLEKSRLLSDRFSAERPKGSFSTLEIQRTEQGDSAMYLCASSTRQGYNEQFFGPGTRLTVL.

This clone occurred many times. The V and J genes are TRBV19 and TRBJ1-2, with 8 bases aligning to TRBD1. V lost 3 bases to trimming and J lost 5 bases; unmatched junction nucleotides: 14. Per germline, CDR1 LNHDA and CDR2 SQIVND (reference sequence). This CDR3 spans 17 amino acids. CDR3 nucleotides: TGTGCCAGTAGTATCATCGGCCGGACAGGGCCTCCTTATGGCTACACCTTC. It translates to CASSIIGRTGPPYGYTF.

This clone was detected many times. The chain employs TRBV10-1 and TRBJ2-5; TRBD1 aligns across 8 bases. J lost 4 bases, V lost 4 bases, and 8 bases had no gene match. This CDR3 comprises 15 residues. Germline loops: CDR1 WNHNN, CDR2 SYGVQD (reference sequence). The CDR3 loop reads CASSGTGSGRETQYF. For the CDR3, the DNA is TGCGCCAGCAGTGGGACAGGGTCGGGGAGAGAGACCCAGTACTTC.

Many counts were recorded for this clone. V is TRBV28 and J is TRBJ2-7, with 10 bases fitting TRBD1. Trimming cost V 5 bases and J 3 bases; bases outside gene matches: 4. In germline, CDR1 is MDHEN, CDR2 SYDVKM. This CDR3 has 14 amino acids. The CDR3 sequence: CASSQTGGGYEQYF. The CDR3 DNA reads TGTGCCAGCAGTCAGACAGGGGGCGGCTACGAGCAGTACTTC.

This CDR3 reads CASSSGTGPIRYGYTF. The CDR3 region has the DNA TGTGCCAGCAGCTCCGGGACAGGGCCCATCCGGTATGGCTACACCTTC. V usage is TRBV11-1 and J usage is TRBJ1-2, with 9 bases identical to TRBD1. The J segment lost 5 bases and the V segment lost 4 bases, leaving 11 bases of the junction unmatched. There are 16 residues in the CDR3. From germline, CDR1 is SGHAT and CDR2 FQDESV (reference sequence). Together with reference TRBV11-1 and TRBJ1-2, the CDR3 gives the full variable domain: EAEVAQSPRYKITEKSQAVAFWCDPISGHATLYWYRQILGQGPELLVQFQDESVVDDSQLPKDRFSAERLKGVDSTLKIQPAELGDSAMYLCASSSGTGPIRYGYTFGSGTRLTVV.

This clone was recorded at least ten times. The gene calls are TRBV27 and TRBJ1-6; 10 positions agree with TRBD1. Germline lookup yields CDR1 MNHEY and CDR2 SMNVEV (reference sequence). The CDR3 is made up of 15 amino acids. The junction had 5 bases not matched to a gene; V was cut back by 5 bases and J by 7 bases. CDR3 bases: TGTGCCAGCAGTATTAGGACAGGGGGGAATTCACCCCTCCACTTT. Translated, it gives CASSIRTGGNSPLHF.

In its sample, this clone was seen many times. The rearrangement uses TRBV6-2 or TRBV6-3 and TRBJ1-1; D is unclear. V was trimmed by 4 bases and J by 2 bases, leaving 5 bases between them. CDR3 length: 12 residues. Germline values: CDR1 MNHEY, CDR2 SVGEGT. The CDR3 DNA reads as TGTGCCAGCAGTTTCTTCAACACTGAAGCTTTCTTT. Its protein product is CASSFFNTEAFF.

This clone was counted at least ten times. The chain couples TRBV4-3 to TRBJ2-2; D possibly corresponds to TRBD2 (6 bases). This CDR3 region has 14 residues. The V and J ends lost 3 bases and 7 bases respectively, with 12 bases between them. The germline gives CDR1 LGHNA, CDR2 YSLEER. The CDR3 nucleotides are TGCGCCAGCAGCCATTCCGGGGGTAACGGGGAGCTGTTTTTT. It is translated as CASSHSGGNGELFF.

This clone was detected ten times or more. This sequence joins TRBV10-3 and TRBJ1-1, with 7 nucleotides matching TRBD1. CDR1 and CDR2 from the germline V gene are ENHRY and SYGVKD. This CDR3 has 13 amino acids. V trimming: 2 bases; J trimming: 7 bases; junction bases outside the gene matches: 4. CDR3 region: CAISEQGQHEAFF. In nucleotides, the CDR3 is TGTGCCATCAGTGAGCAGGGACAGCATGAAGCTTTCTTT.

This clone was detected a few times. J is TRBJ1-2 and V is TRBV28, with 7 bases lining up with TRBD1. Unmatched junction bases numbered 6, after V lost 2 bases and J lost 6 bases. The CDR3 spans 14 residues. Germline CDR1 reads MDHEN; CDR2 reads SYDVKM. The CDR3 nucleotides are TGTGCCAGCAGTTTAGAGGGGGCGTTTCATGGCTACACCTTC. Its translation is CASSLEGAFHGYTF.

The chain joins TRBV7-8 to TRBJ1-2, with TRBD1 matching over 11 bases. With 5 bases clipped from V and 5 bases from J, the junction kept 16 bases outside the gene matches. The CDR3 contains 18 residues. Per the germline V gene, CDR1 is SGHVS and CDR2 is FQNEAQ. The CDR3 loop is CASSPGQGAYSGLYGYTF. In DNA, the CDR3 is TGTGCCAGCAGCCCCGGACAGGGGGCGTATTCGGGACTGTATGGCTACACCTTC.

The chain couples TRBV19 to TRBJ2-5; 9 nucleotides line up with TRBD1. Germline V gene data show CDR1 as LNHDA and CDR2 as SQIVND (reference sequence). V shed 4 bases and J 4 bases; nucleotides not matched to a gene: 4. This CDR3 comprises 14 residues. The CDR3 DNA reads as TGTGCCAGTAGTACCCGGGACAGGGTAGAGACCCAGTACTTC. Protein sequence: CASSTRDRVETQYF.

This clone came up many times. This chain's CDR3 is CASSQHHGDTFYGYTF. In DNA form, the CDR3 reads TGTGCCAGCAGCCAACACCACGGGGACACTTTCTATGGCTACACCTTC. The rearrangement uses TRBV14 and TRBJ1-2, with D tentatively TRBD1 (6 bases). The V end lost 2 bases, the J end lost 4 bases, and 17 bases lay between the germline ends. There are 16 residues in the CDR3. Germline assignment: CDR1 SGHDN and CDR2 FVKESK.

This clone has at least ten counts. The CDR3 nucleotides are TGTGCCAGCAGTGAAGCCGGGGGGGGTCCGGGCGAGCAGTACTTC. Encoded protein: CASSEAGGGPGEQYF. V and J are TRBV2 and TRBJ2-7; 8 positions match TRBD2. This CDR3 has 15 amino acids. Germline CDR1 is SNHLY and CDR2 is FYNNEI. The ends lost 0 bases at V and 6 bases at J; junction bases unmatched: 7.

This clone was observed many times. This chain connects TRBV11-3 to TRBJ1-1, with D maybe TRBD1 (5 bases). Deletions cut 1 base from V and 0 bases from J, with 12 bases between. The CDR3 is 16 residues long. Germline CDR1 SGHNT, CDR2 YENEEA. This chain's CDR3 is CASSLGGVPMNTEAFF. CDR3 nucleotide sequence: TGTGCCAGCAGCTTAGGAGGGGTCCCTATGAACACTGAAGCTTTCTTT.

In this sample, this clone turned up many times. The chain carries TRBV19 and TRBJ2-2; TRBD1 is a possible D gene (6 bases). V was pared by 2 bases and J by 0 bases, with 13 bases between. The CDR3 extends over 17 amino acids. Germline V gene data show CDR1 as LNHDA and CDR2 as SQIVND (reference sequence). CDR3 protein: CASSIMADSANTGELFF. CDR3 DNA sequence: TGTGCCAGTAGTATAATGGCGGACAGCGCGAACACCGGGGAGCTGTTTTTT.

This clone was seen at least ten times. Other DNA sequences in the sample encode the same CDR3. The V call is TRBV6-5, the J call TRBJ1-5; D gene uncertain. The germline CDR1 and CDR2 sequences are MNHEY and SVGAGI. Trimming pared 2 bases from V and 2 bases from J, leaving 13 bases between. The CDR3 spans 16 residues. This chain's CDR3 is CASSYGPAGGNQPQHF. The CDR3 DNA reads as TGTGCCAGCAGTTACGGACCGGCCGGGGGCAATCAGCCCCAGCATTTT.

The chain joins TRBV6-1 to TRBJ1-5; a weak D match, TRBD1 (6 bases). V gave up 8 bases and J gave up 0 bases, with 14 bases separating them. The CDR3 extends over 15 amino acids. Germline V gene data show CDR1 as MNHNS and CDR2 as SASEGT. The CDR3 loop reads CASQDRRYSNQPQHF. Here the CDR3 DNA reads TGTGCCAGCCAAGACAGGAGGTATAGCAATCAGCCCCAGCATTTT.

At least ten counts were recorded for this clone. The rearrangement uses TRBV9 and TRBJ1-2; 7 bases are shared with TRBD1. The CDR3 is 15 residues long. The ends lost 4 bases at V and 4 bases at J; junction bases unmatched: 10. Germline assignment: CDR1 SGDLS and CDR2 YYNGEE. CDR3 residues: CASSPSPGGTYGYTF. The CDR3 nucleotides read TGTGCCAGCAGCCCCAGCCCAGGGGGGACCTATGGCTACACCTTC.

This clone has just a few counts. CDR3 region: CASSPDRFNTGELFF. The CDR3 nucleotides read TGTGCCAGCAGCCCTGACAGGTTCAACACCGGGGAGCTGTTTTTT. The rearrangement uses TRBV11-3 and TRBJ2-2; D may be TRBD1 (6 bases). The germline V gene encodes CDR1 SGHNT and CDR2 YENEEA. The length of the CDR3 is 15 residues. Trimming left V 5 bases short and J 2 bases short, with 12 bases between.

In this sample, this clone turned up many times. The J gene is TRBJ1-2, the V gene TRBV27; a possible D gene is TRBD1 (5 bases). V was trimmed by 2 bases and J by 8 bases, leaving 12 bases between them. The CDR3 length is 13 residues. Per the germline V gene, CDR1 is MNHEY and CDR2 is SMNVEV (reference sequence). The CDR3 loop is CASSLPGPGGYTF. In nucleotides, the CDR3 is TGTGCCAGCAGTTTACCAGGGCCAGGAGGCTACACCTTC.